This T cell receptor beta chain was recorded in a study of shared clonotypes between healthy human individuals. The CDR3 contains 15 residues. Trimming shortened V by 5 bases and J by 7 bases, and 16 bases separated the two germline ends. Germline lookup yields CDR1 SGHTS and CDR2 YDEGEE. Assay used: immunoSEQ multiplex PCR; TCRdb lists only in-frame clones, some missing. Found here are over a million clones, roughly 75% of them singletons; the top ten hold about 1.5%. This TCR came from a man between 18 and 35 years old in good health. Sequenced input: memory CD4+ T cells sorted from blood. Subset in this sample: CD45RA-negative fraction. The gene calls are TRBV5-8 and TRBJ1-6; perhaps TRBD1 as D (6 bases). The CDR3 DNA sequence: TGTGCCAGCAGTAGTCAGGGGATGGAGAATTCACCCCTCCACTTT. It yields the protein CASSSQGMENSPLHF.